This TCR beta chain originates from a study of cytomegalovirus exposure and HLA in healthy donors. Study-level findings and limits: The authors excluded some V segments, including TRBV6-2 and TRBV6-3, as indistinguishable. Under in vitro conditions, a few CMV-associated chains were confirmed as specific for CMV antigens. In a later analysis, a missense DCLRE1C variant was linked to TCR beta V- and J-gene trimming.

The PCR was carried out with 60 Vbeta primers and 13 Jbeta primers. Assay: immunoSEQ multiplex PCR; the TCRdb copy retains only in-frame clones and omits some. Its clone listing holds approximately 120,000 clones. Germline CDR1 reads MDHEN; CDR2 reads SYDVKM. The CDR3 sequence is 12 residues long. J gave up 5 bases and V 7 bases, and 4 bases lay outside the gene matches. With regard to this clone: Its target is unknown.

Sequencing was carried out using PBMCs. The genes are TRBV28 and TRBJ1-2; 7 bases are a match to TRBD1. The receptor comes from a young man in good health and CMV-seronegative. The CDR3 sequence: CASTQGGYGYTF. The DNA of the CDR3 is TGTGCCAGCACCCAGGGGGGTTATGGCTACACCTTC.